A single sample gave rise to the 10 T cell receptor beta chains below, sequenced in a study of blood T cell repertoires in COVID-19. This table comes from immunoSEQ multiplex PCR, and its TCRdb copy is limited to in-frame clones, with some not included. This sample has 150,000 or so clones, with over 80% found just once. Sequencing was carried out using PBMCs or T cells enriched from blood (not recorded which). These receptors all come from a woman aged 55-69 years who had recovered from COVID-19.

The chain links TRBV19 to TRBJ2-1, with TRBD2 identical over 9 bases. V was pared by 6 bases and J by 5 bases, with 11 bases of the junction left unmatched. Germline V gene sequence: CDR1 LNHDA, CDR2 SQIVND (reference sequence). This CDR3 is 16 amino acids long. Here the CDR3 reads CASSRNGLAMNNEQFF. The CDR3 DNA reads as TGTGCCAGTAGCCGAAATGGACTAGCGATGAACAATGAGCAGTTCTTC.

J is TRBJ2-7 and V is TRBV4-1; TRBD1 is a possible D gene (6 bases). CDR3 length: 15 amino acids. Deletions cut 5 bases from V and 1 base from J, with 15 bases between. From germline, CDR1 is MGHRA and CDR2 YSYEKL. The CDR3, as DNA: TGCGCCAGCAGCGTCGGGACACGGGGTTCCTACGAGCAGTACTTC. The encoded protein is CASSVGTRGSYEQYF.

The gene calls are TRBV5-5 and TRBJ2-5; 8 bases are shared with TRBD1. V was pared by 3 bases and J by 0 bases, with 4 bases of the junction left unmatched. CDR1 is SGHKS and CDR2 is YYEKEE in the germline V gene (reference sequence). The CDR3 runs 15 residues. The CDR3 region has the DNA TGTGCCAGCAGCTACCCGGACAGGGACCAAGAGACCCAGTACTTC. This gives the protein CASSYPDRDQETQYF.

V gene TRBV10-2 combines with J gene TRBJ2-7; 10 bases map to TRBD2. The germline V gene has CDR1 WSHSY and CDR2 SAAADI. CDR3 length: 14 amino acids. V lost 5 bases to trimming and J lost 3 bases; unmatched junction nucleotides: 4. The DNA for the CDR3 is TGCGCCAGCAGTTCTAGCGGGAGCAACTACGAGCAGTACTTC. Amino acid sequence: CASSSSGSNYEQYF.

CDR3 sequence reads: CASSPSGTGGYGYTF. DNA for the CDR3: TGCGCCAGCAGCCCCTCCGGGACAGGGGGTTATGGCTACACCTTC. The chain couples TRBV5-1 to TRBJ1-2; 11 bases align to TRBD1. The germline CDR1 and CDR2 sequences are SGHRS and YFSETQ. This CDR3 region has 15 residues. The V segment lost 4 bases and the J segment 5 bases; nucleotides outside the gene matches: 7.

This chain uses TRBV3-1 (or the pseudogene TRBV3-2) with TRBJ2-5; 9 nucleotides align to TRBD2. The CDR3 sequence is 17 residues long. V trimming: 0 bases; J trimming: 0 bases; junction bases outside the gene matches: 5. In germline, CDR1 is LGHDT, CDR2 YNNKEL (reference sequence). CDR3 sequence: CASSQDPGTSYQETQYF. In nucleotides, the CDR3 is TGTGCCAGCAGCCAAGACCCCGGGACTAGCTACCAAGAGACCCAGTACTTC.

V usage is TRBV5-1 and J usage is TRBJ2-5, with 8 bases lining up with TRBD2. This CDR3 is built from 15 residues. The J segment lost 2 bases and the V segment lost 0 bases, leaving 3 bases of the junction unmatched. Germline-derived CDR1 and CDR2 are SGHRS and YFSETQ. Here the CDR3 reads CASSLGSGVQETQYF. The CDR3 DNA sequence: TGCGCCAGCAGCTTGGGTAGCGGGGTTCAAGAGACCCAGTACTTC.

Concerning this clone itself: Other DNA variants within this sample encode the same CDR3. J is TRBJ2-1 and V is TRBV5-1; D not certain. Germline CDR1 is SGHRS and CDR2 is YFSETQ. V dropped 4 bases and J dropped 0 bases, with 11 bases sitting between them. The CDR3 extends over 15 amino acids. The DNA of the CDR3 is TGCGCCAGCAGCCTAGACGGAAGCTCCTACAATGAGCAGTTCTTC. Translated, it gives CASSLDGSSYNEQFF.

V gene TRBV10-2 combines with J gene TRBJ2-7; the D gene is possibly TRBD2 (6 bases). This CDR3 is built from 13 residues. Trimming removed 4 bases from V and 7 bases from J, with 14 bases in between. Looked up from germline, CDR1 is WSHSY and CDR2 is SAAADI. CDR3 in amino acids: CASSAPRSGEQYF. The CDR3 DNA is TGCGCCAGCAGTGCCCCCCGAAGCGGGGAGCAGTACTTC.

V usage is TRBV6-5 and J usage is TRBJ2-3; 9 bases line up with TRBD1. Germline V gene lookup returns CDR1 MNHEY and CDR2 SVGAGI. The J segment lost 1 base and the V segment lost 2 bases, leaving 1 base of the junction unmatched. The CDR3 sequence is 15 residues long. The CDR3 DNA is TGTGCCAGCAGTTACCGGGACAGGGGCACAGATACGCAGTATTTT. Translation: CASSYRDRGTDTQYF.